Presented here are 20 T cell receptor beta chains from one specimen sequenced in a study of blood T cell repertoires in COVID-19 (TCRdb year 2020). Preparation of the library involved the immunoSEQ multiplex PCR assay. The table comes from immuneACCESS by way of TCRdb, which keeps in-frame sequences with V and J called. Part of the clones is missing from these tables; in studies checked, under half for an unresolved V gene and the rest for unknown reasons. For this sample the table gives under 250,000 clones, of which 65% to 85% were detected only once. The ten largest clones take up approximately 4.8% of the sample. Sequenced sample: peripheral blood. These receptors came from a man between 45 and 60 years old with active or convalescent COVID-19.

As to this clone: The same CDR3 also results from other DNA sequences found in this sample. The chain carries TRBV7-9 and TRBJ1-1; D uncertain. V was pared by 1 base and J by 4 bases, with 7 bases between. Germline V lookup: CDR1 SEHNR, CDR2 FQNEAQ (reference sequence). This CDR3 is 13 amino acids long. Here the CDR3 DNA reads TGTGCCAGCAGCTTAGGCGAGGGCACTGAAGCTTTCTTT. This encodes CASSLGEGTEAFF. The full variable domain, its missing parts supplied by reference TRBV7-9 and TRBJ1-1, is DTGVSQNPRHKITKRGQNVTFRCDPISEHNRLYWYRQTLGQGPEFLTYFQNEAQLEKSRLLSDRFSAERPKGSFSTLEIQRTEQGDSAMYLCASSLGEGTEAFFGQGTRLTVV.

CDR3 coding DNA: TGTGCCACCAGCAGAGGGTCAGGGTCTGGAAACACCATATATTTT. This sequence encodes CATSRGSGSGNTIYF. V gene TRBV15 combines with J gene TRBJ1-3, with D possibly matching TRBD1 (5 bases). The length of the CDR3 is 15 residues. From germline, CDR1 is LNHNV and CDR2 YYDKDF (reference sequence). The V and J ends lost 1 base and 1 base respectively, with 8 bases between them.

This clone has just a few counts. The rearrangement joins TRBV5-1 to TRBJ1-5; D uncertain. This CDR3 has 14 residues. Trimming stripped 4 bases from V and 3 bases from J, with 11 bases between. CDR1 SGHRS and CDR2 YFSETQ come from the germline V gene. For the CDR3, the DNA is TGCGCCAGCAGCGCTGAGGGTTTCAATCAGCCCCAGCATTTT. Translating it yields CASSAEGFNQPQHF.

About this clone: One junction end does not reproduce the germline sequence, and a read error may be involved. The chain employs TRBV13 and TRBJ2-7; 14 bases align to TRBD2. The CDR3 length is 17 residues. CDR1 and CDR2 (germline): PRHDT, FYEKMQ (reference sequence). The CDR3 sequence is CASSFGTSGGTPTRLDF. The CDR3 DNA sequence: TGTGCCAGCAGCTTCGGGACTAGCGGGGGAACACCTACGAGGTTGGACTTC. The variable domain in full, with the rest retrieved from reference TRBV13 and TRBJ2-7, is AAGVIQSPRHLIKEKRETATLKCYPIPRHDTVYWYQQGPGQDPQFLISFYEKMQSDKGSIPDRFSAQQFSDYHSELNMSSLELGDSALYFCASSFGTSGGTPTRLDFGPGTRLTVT.

This clone was seen once. V is TRBV4-2 and J is TRBJ2-1; 9 bases are a match to TRBD2. The germline V gene encodes CDR1 LGHNA and CDR2 YNFKEQ. V shed 4 bases, J shed 6 bases, and the junction held 7 bases outside the gene matches. This CDR3 is built from 15 residues. This CDR3 reads CASSPRTSDGNEQFF. CDR3 sequence (DNA): TGTGCCAGCAGCCCTCGGACTAGCGACGGCAATGAGCAGTTCTTC.

V and J are TRBV24-1 and TRBJ2-2; the match to TRBD1 covers 12 bases. The CDR3 contains 18 residues. The ends lost 5 bases at V and 7 bases at J; junction bases unmatched: 13. In germline, CDR1 is KGHDR, CDR2 SFDVKD. CDR3 bases: TGTGCCACCAGTGGCCACTACGGGACAGGGGGCGAGGTCGGGGAGCTGTTTTTT. Amino acids: CATSGHYGTGGEVGELFF.

This clone was counted only a few times. The chain uses TRBV27 and TRBJ1-2; 8 bases line up with TRBD1. The J segment lost 5 bases and the V segment lost 4 bases, leaving 9 bases of the junction unmatched. Germline V CDR1 and CDR2: MNHEY, SMNVEV (reference sequence). There are 15 residues in the CDR3. This CDR3 is CASSSDREGGYGYTF. The CDR3 DNA is TGTGCCAGCAGTTCGGACAGGGAAGGGGGGTATGGCTACACCTTC.

This clone was observed once. The chain links TRBV9 to TRBJ2-5, with a possible D match to TRBD1 (6 bases). Trimming removed 0 bases from V and 5 bases from J, with 8 bases in between. Germline V CDR1 and CDR2: SGDLS, YYNGEE. CDR3 length: 13 residues. The CDR3 DNA reads TGTGCCAGCAGCGTAGGACAGGATGAGACCCAGTACTTC. Translating it yields CASSVGQDETQYF.

This clone was observed once. The rearrangement uses TRBV6-2 or TRBV6-3 and TRBJ2-7; 7 bases line up with TRBD1. The V gene's germline CDR1 is MNHEY and CDR2 SVGEGT. The ends lost 0 bases at V and 5 bases at J; junction bases unmatched: 7. This CDR3 spans 15 amino acids. The DNA of the CDR3 is TGTGCCAGCAGTTACTCGAGGGCGACAGGGAACGAGCAGTACTTC. Its translation: CASSYSRATGNEQYF.

The rearrangement links TRBV7-3 to TRBJ2-1; D possibly corresponds to TRBD1 (7 bases). From germline, CDR1 is SGHTA and CDR2 FQGTGA. The V gene lost 2 bases and the J gene lost 5 bases, with 13 bases spanning the gap. This CDR3 contains 15 residues. CDR3 in amino acids: CASSLPRGTHNEQFF. In nucleotides, the CDR3 is TGTGCCAGCAGCTTACCCAGGGGGACTCACAATGAGCAGTTCTTC.

This clone was observed once. The V call is TRBV24-1, the J call TRBJ2-1; 12 nucleotides line up with TRBD2. The V segment lost 3 bases and the J segment 9 bases; nucleotides outside the gene matches: 8. The CDR3 is 16 amino acids. The germline V gene has CDR1 KGHDR and CDR2 SFDVKD. The CDR3 nucleotides read TGTGCCACCAGTGATCCTAGCGGGGGGGCCTCGGGTGAGCAGTTCTTC. This gives the protein CATSDPSGGASGEQFF.

This clone occurred a few times. The rearrangement joins TRBV3-1 (or the pseudogene TRBV3-2) to TRBJ1-1, with D uncertain. The CDR3 has 13 residues. The germline V gene has CDR1 LGHDT and CDR2 YNNKEL (reference sequence). The germline V and J ends were trimmed by 5 bases and 3 bases, with 10 bases remaining between them. Here the CDR3 DNA reads TGTGCCAGCAGCACTACTAGGGACACTGAAGCTTTCTTT. Encoded protein: CASSTTRDTEAFF.

The chain links TRBV7-2 to TRBJ2-1; TRBD1 is a possible D gene (7 bases). V was trimmed by 5 bases and J by 4 bases, leaving 9 bases between them. CDR3 length: 13 amino acids. The germline gives CDR1 SGHTA, CDR2 FQGNSA. The CDR3: CASSAGQYNEQFF. CDR3 nucleotides: TGTGCCAGCAGCGCGGGACAGTACAATGAGCAGTTCTTC.

Notes on this clone: This sequence may be a read error, since a much larger clone differs from it by one base. CDR3 sequence (DNA): TGTGCCAGCAGCTCGACAGGGTACGAGCAGTACTTC. Translation gives CASSSTGYEQYF. The V and J genes are TRBV14 and TRBJ2-7; TRBD1 matches 7 bases. V gave up 5 bases and J gave up 4 bases; unmatched junction bases: 2. CDR3 length: 12 residues. Germline CDR1 is SGHDN and CDR2 is FVKESK.

J is TRBJ1-2 and V is TRBV6-6; D is ambiguous. Trimming took off 7 bases at V and 8 bases at J, with 14 bases between the two ends. Germline V lookup: CDR1 MNHNY, CDR2 SVGAGI (reference sequence). The CDR3 runs to 12 residues. CDR3 bases: TGTGCCAGCACCCTCGCGGGCCGGGGCTACACCTTC. Protein sequence: CASTLAGRGYTF.

This chain uses TRBV27 with TRBJ1-1; D is undetermined. CDR1 and CDR2 (germline): MNHEY, SMNVEV (reference sequence). The germline V and J ends were trimmed by 2 bases and 4 bases, with 11 bases remaining between them. This CDR3 spans 14 amino acids. The DNA of the CDR3 is TGTGCCAGCAGTTTAAGCGGGTCGGGCACTGAAGCTTTCTTT. Amino acids: CASSLSGSGTEAFF.

This chain connects TRBV25-1 to TRBJ2-7, with TRBD1 as a possible D gene (5 bases). The CDR3 consists of 13 residues. Per the germline V gene, CDR1 is MGHDK and CDR2 is SYGVNS. Trimming took 6 bases from V and 7 from J, leaving 16 bases between them. The chain's CDR3 is CASRTQGLGEQYF. CDR3 in DNA: TGTGCCAGCAGGACTCAGGGCCTCGGGGAGCAGTACTTC.

The V gene is TRBV18, the J gene TRBJ1-1; D not certain. CDR3 length: 13 amino acids. V lost 2 bases and J 6 bases, leaving 10 bases between the germline ends. CDR1 and CDR2 (germline): KGHSH, LQKENI. This chain's CDR3 is CASSPSGHPEAFF. The CDR3 DNA follows: TGTGCCAGCTCACCATCTGGGCATCCTGAAGCTTTCTTT.

The chain has TRBV29-1 and TRBJ2-1, with TRBD2 matching over 10 bases. The CDR3 contains 14 residues. The junction had 3 bases not matched to a gene; V was cut back by 7 bases and J by 0 bases. CDR1 and CDR2 (germline): SQVTM, ANQGSEA. The DNA for the CDR3 is TGCAGCGATGGACTAGCGGCCTCCTACAATGAGCAGTTCTTC. Translated: CSDGLAASYNEQFF.

The chain uses TRBV5-1 and TRBJ1-1, with D tentatively TRBD1 (5 bases). The CDR3 sequence is 12 residues long. CDR1 SGHRS and CDR2 YFSETQ come from the germline V gene. Trimming stripped 7 bases from V and 10 bases from J, with 17 bases between. The chain's CDR3 is CASSRVDGAAFF. Here the CDR3 DNA reads TGCGCCAGCTCTCGGGTCGATGGGGCAGCTTTCTTT.